The TCR beta chain described here comes from a study of T-cell reconstitution after alpha-beta-depleted transplantation in children. Findings and caveats of the study: T-cell counts and diversity at one year following transplant were attributed mainly to newly produced T cells. Reportedly, only several hundred clones from non-depleted graft cells drove alpha-beta T-cell counts at about two months. TCRbeta diversity was high at day 60 in some patients (a result of surviving recipient T cells and thymic progenitors).

Per germline, CDR1 SGHAT and CDR2 FQNNGV. The CDR3 covers 16 residues. Between the trimmed V and J ends, which lost 1 base and 8 bases, there was a span of 18 bases. Concerning this clonotype: Its target is not known.

TCRbeta library construction was performed incorporating unique molecular identifiers. Using its own MiXCR run on the PCR reads, TCRdb lists one record per CDR3 protein. Among roughly 570,000 distinct CDR3 sequences listed, roughly 27% were seen once. Specimen: PBMCs, collected before TCRalphabeta/CD19-depleted stem cell transplant. This receptor was taken from a boy under three years old with Wiskott-Aldrich syndrome, due to receive a stem cell transplant. V usage is TRBV11-2 and J usage is TRBJ2-1, with D hard to call. The CDR3 nucleotides read TGTGCCAGCAGCTTAGTGGGGTCAGGTCCACAATATGAGCAGTTCTTC. Its translation: CASSLVGSGPQYEQFF.